This is a list of T cell receptor beta chains from one sample in a study of radiation and T cells in renal cell carcinoma. TCRdb's copy holds only in-frame clones and misses some; the assay was immunoSEQ multiplex PCR. The profile shows 90,000 to 100,000 clones, 75% to 90% of them singletons. Specimen: blood, collected from a patient whose treatment included radiotherapy and nephrectomy. These receptors were obtained from a man in his fifties with renal cell carcinoma. Each CDR3 is given without its conserved first and last residue.

V gene	J gene	CDR3 protein
TRBV11-3	TRBJ2-3	ASNFRWQDTQY
TRBV5-5	TRBJ2-2	ASSLEGGASGELF
TRBV4-1	TRBJ1-5	ASSQRDDEPQH
TRBV6-5	TRBJ2-1	ASSYMGVDEQF
TRBV30	TRBJ2-7	AQNLPGGYEQY
TRBV11-2	TRBJ1-4	ASSLGRSSASEKLF
TRBV27	TRBJ1-5	ASRSLGANQPQH
TRBV10-3	TRBJ1-5	ASQVHGTGNQPQH
TRBV29-1	TRBJ1-5	SVHRGSNQPQH
TRBV9	TRBJ2-1	ASSGRLAGGIYNEQF
TRBV9	TRBJ2-1	ASSASSGGYNEQF
TRBV6-6	TRBJ2-7	ASSWTGDYEQY
TRBV27	TRBJ1-2	ASSSMTGGYT
TRBV5-4	TRBJ2-1	ASSLTSGYLYNEQF
TRBV7-3	TRBJ2-7	ASSPTVTSRQY
TRBV10-3	TRBJ1-5	ATQGAGNQPQH
TRBV9	TRBJ2-2	ASSVATNTGELF
TRBV2	TRBJ1-5	ASSGQFNQPQH
TRBV27	TRBJ1-3	ASSLSRGTPNTIY
TRBV4-1	TRBJ2-1	ASSHLGRQGRENEQF
TRBV7-9	TRBJ2-1	ASSSDGSSYNEQF
TRBV19	TRBJ2-5	ASSIDAGAVGTQY
TRBV18	TRBJ1-2	ASSPTDGNYGYT
TRBV9	TRBJ1-4	ASSVRGSNEKLF
TRBV7-6	TRBJ2-1	ASSLWGDTNNEQF
TRBV19	TRBJ1-4	ASSPQVEEEKLF
TRBV30	TRBJ1-6	AWSGAVNSPLH
TRBV9	TRBJ2-3	ASSVELAGGPKDTQY
TRBV6-5	TRBJ2-5	ASSYGGQETQY
TRBV11-2	TRBJ2-2	ASSSGDYTGELF
TRBV25-1	TRBJ2-7	ASSHPGQGTYEQY
TRBV10-3	TRBJ2-1	AISDPGLAGNEQF
TRBV29-1	TRBJ2-6	SAGHSGANVLT
TRBV7-2	TRBJ2-1	ASSLTSGGAVDEQF
TRBV23-1	TRBJ1-5	ASSRFTGTAYQPQH
TRBV5-8	TRBJ2-3	ASSLVSSGRADTQY
TRBV27	TRBJ2-5	ASSLGLAGYETQY
TRBV27	TRBJ1-5	ASSLWGTVNSNQPQH
TRBV30	TRBJ2-7	AWSPSGENEQY
TRBV30	TRBJ2-7	AWRGTSREQY
TRBV5-1	TRBJ1-1	ASSFKQGENTEAF
TRBV9	TRBJ2-6	ASSIASSGANVLT
TRBV7-8	TRBJ2-1	ASSLGGSSAGVYEQF
TRBV6-5	TRBJ1-6	ASSSSGTGNSPLH
TRBV19	TRBJ1-1	ATGQTLNTEAF